This record concerns one T cell receptor (beta chain) sequence. This clonotype was counted ten times or more. Its recognized antigen is unknown. The record has no base qualities; no much larger clone is one base away. This specimen comes from a study of Graves' ophthalmopathy and Graves' hyperthyroidism (dated by TCRdb to the late 2010s). For the wider study: Peripheral blood was collected before any treatment was given, at the time of initial diagnosis. The approximately 100 discovery patients were randomly divided into training and test sets at a 7:3 ratio. Following sample collection, hyperthyroidism patients were given methimazole at a starting dose of 30 mg daily, and ophthalmopathy patients were given high-dose intravenous methylprednisolone. In more than five hyperthyroidism patients, T-cell repertoires of thyroid tissue and blood were compared. An independent validation cohort comprised some 19 hyperthyroidism patients and roughly 15 patients who later progressed from hyperthyroidism to ophthalmopathy. To tell Graves' ophthalmopathy apart from Graves' hyperthyroidism, and to predict which patients would progress to ophthalmopathy, the study relied on TCR beta repertoire signatures. In total, some 130 blood samples were TCR-sequenced: 43 ophthalmopathy, around 75 hyperthyroidism and roughly 17 hyperthyroidism-to-ophthalmopathy patients. To explore V-J signatures that distinguish ophthalmopathy from hyperthyroidism, a discovery set of about a hundred patients was enrolled, made up of 40 to 45 with ophthalmopathy and roughly 57 with stable hyperthyroidism. Points the paper makes about the study in general: Sample size was not predetermined statistically, and investigators were not blinded to group allocation. In validation, the model predicted ophthalmopathy progression with over 60% sensitivity and roughly 72% specificity; roughly eleven predicted patients were CT-confirmed with GO in a median of roughly 6.8 months. In cross-validation, the 13-signature model distinguished ophthalmopathy from stable hyperthyroidism with 87.88% sensitivity and 81.08% specificity, while in the test set the corresponding values were around 79% and 71%. Among expanded thyroid clonotypes with frequency above 0.001, most also showed up in blood, which suggests that blood repertoires may reflect the thyroid immune response.

For repertoire sequencing, TCR beta CDR3 regions were amplified from RNA transcripts. A first-round RT-PCR used HTBI primers with the Qiagen OneStep RT-PCR kit, followed by a second-round multiplex PCR, size selection and purification. Libraries were sequenced on an Illumina HiSeq2000 using paired-end 100 bp reads. In the original analysis: Reads were processed with SOAPnuke, discarding reads with adapters, uncalled bases, mean Phred below 15, or no exact constant-primer or identifier match. COPE v1.2.5 was used to merge the high-quality paired reads. Clonotypes were defined as unique nucleotide sequences and were aligned to IMGT TRB V, D and J references using MiTCR v1.1. The analysis was limited to V-J combinations with a frequency above 0.0001, which together covered approximately 99% of repertoires. For each V-J combination, a TCR clonal expansion and chaos score was defined as the ratio of F50 clonal expansion to chaos observed in the TCRdist matrix. Welch's t-statistics and random forest were used to narrow the features down to 10 to 15 V-J combinations, which were then fed into a naive Bayes classifier. The similarity between thyroid and blood repertoires was quantified using the Morisita-Horn index. TCRdb applied fastp at Q25 and MiXCR to the public reads, then kept only in-frame beta chains. Merged by CDR3 protein, the rows form single entries marked with the most common genes and DNA. TCRdb assigned the V and J calls; the authors' analysis was not used. The sample records over 150,000 distinct CDR3 sequences, 30% to 45% of which are singletons. Under 7% of the sample is in the top ten clones.

The cysteine opens and the phenylalanine closes a CDR3 of 13 amino acids. Here the CDR3 DNA is all that survives: 39 bases in frame from base 1. CDR1 and CDR2 are drawn from the germline V gene: MDHEN, SYDVKM. V is reduced by 7 bases and J by 6 bases, leaving a spacing of 16 bases between them. Patients with ophthalmopathy had moderately to severely active disease, with a Clinical Activity Score of 3 or more, a NOSPECS grade of 4 or more, and a disease duration of less than 3 months. Patients with other autoimmune diseases, uncontrolled infections, pregnancy or lactation were excluded from the study. Diagnosis relied on clinical symptoms, serum thyroxine, TRAb, thyroid ultrasound and orbital computed tomography. PBMCs were isolated from 7.5 to 10 ml of fresh peripheral blood by Ficoll-Paque density gradient centrifugation. Trizol reagent was used to extract the total RNA, and its quality was then checked on an Agilent 2100 Bioanalyzer.

This TCR derives from a woman aged 40 to 49 with Graves' ophthalmopathy. Donor details come from another sample of the same person, matched by shared clones. The specimen sequenced was peripheral blood. The chain is encoded by TRBV28 joined to TRBJ2-7; the D gene remains uncertain. The CDR3 protein is CASNPQWLGEQYF. The sequenced DNA: TGTGCCAGCAATCCCCAATGGCTGGGCGAGCAGTACTTC.